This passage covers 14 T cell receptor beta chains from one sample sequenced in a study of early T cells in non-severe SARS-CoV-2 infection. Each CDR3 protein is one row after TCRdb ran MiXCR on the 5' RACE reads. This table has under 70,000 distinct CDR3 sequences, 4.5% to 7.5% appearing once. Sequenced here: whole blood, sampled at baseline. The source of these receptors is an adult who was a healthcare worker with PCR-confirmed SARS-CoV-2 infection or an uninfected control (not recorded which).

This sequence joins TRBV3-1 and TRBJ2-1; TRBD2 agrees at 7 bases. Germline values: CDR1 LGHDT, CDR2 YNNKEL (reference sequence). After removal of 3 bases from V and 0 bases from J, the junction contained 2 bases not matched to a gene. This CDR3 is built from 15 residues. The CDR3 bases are TGTGCCAGCAGCCACGGCGGGAGCTCCTACAATGAGCAGTTCTTC. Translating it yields CASSHGGSSYNEQFF.

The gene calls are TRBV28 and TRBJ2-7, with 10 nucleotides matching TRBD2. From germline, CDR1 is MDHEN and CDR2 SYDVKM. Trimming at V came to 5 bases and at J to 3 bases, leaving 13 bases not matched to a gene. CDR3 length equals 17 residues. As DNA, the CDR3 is TGTGCCAGCAGTAGTCCCGGGACTAGCGTAAAGGGCTACGAGCAGTACTTC. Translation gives CASSSPGTSVKGYEQYF.

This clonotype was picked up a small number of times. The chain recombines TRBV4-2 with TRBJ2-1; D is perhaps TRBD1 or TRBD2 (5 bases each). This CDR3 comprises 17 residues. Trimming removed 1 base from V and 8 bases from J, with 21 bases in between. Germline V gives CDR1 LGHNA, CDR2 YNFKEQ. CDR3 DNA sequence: TGTGCCAGCAGCCAAGCAGGAGACCGCTATGGGGGACATGAGCAGTTCTTC. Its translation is CASSQAGDRYGGHEQFF.

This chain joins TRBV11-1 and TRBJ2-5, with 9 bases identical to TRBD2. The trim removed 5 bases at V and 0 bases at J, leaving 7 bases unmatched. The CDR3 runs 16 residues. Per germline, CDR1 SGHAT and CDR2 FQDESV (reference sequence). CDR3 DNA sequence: TGTGCCAGCAGCCACCTGCGGGAGGGGTACCAAGAGACCCAGTACTTC. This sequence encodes CASSHLREGYQETQYF.

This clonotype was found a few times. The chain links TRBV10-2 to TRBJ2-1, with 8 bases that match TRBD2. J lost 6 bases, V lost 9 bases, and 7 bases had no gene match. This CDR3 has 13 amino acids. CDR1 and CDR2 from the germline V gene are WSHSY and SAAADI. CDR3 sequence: CASRISGINEQFF. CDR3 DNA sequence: TGCGCCAGTAGAATTAGCGGGATCAATGAGCAGTTCTTC.

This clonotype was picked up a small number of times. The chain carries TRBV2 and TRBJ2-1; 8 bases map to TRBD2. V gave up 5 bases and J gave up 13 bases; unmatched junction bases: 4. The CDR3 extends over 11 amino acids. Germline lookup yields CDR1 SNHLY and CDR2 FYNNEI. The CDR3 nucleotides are TGTGCCAGCAGTCTGGCGGGGGGACAGTTCTTC. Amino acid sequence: CASSLAGGQFF.

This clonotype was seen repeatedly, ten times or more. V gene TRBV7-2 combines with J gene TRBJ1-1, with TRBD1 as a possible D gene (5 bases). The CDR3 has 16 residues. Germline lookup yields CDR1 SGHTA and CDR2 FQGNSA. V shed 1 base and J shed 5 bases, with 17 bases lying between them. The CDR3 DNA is TGTGCCAGCAGCTTAGAAGTAGGCAGGGTGGGTACTGAAGCTTTCTTT. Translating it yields CASSLEVGRVGTEAFF.

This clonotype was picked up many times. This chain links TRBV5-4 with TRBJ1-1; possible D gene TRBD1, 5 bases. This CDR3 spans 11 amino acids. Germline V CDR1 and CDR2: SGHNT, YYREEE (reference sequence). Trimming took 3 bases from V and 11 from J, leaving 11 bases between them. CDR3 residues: CASSYGGRAFF. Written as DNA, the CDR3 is TGTGCCAGCAGCTATGGGGGACGGGCTTTCTTT.

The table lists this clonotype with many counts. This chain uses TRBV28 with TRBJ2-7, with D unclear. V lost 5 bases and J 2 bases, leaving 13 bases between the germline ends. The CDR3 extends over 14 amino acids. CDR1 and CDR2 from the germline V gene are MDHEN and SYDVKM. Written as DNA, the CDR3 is TGTGCCAGCAGTCCCGCCACGACGCCCTACGAGCAGTACTTC. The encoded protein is CASSPATTPYEQYF.

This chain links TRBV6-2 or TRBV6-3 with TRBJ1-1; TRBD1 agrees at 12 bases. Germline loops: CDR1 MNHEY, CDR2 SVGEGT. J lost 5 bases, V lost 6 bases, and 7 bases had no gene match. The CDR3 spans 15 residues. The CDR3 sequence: CASRTRDRGQTEAFF. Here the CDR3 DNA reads TGTGCCAGCAGGACTAGGGACAGGGGGCAGACTGAAGCTTTCTTT.

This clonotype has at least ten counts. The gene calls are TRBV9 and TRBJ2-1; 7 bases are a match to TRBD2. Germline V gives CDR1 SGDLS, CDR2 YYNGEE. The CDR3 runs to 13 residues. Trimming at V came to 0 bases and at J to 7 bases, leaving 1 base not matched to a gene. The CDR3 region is CASSVVGRNEQFF. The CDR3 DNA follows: TGTGCCAGCAGCGTAGTCGGGAGGAATGAGCAGTTCTTC. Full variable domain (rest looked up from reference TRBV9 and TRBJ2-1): DSGVTQTPKHLITATGQRVTLRCSPRSGDLSVYWYQQSLDQGLQFLIQYYNGEERAKGNILERFSAQQFPDLHSELNLSSLELGDSALYFCASSVVGRNEQFFGPGTRLTVL.

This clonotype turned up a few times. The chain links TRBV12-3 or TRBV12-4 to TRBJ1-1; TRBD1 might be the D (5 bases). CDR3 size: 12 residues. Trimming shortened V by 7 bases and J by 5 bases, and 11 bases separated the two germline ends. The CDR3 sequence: CASKGLGTEAFF. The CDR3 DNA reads TGTGCCAGCAAGGGGTTGGGGACTGAAGCTTTCTTT.

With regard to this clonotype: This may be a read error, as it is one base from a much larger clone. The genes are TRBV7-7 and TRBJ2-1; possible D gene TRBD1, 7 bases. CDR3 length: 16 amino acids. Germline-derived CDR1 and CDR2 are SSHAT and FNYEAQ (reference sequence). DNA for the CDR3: TGTGCCAGCAGCCCCCAGGGGGGAGTTGACTACAATGGGCAGTTCTTC. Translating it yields CASSPQGGVDYNGQFF.

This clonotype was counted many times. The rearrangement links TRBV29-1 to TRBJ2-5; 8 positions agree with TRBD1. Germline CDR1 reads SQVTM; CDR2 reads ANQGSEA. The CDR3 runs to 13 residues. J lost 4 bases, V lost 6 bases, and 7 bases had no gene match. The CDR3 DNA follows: TGCAGCGTCTACTCAGGGGGCGCAGAGACCCAGTACTTC. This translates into CSVYSGGAETQYF.